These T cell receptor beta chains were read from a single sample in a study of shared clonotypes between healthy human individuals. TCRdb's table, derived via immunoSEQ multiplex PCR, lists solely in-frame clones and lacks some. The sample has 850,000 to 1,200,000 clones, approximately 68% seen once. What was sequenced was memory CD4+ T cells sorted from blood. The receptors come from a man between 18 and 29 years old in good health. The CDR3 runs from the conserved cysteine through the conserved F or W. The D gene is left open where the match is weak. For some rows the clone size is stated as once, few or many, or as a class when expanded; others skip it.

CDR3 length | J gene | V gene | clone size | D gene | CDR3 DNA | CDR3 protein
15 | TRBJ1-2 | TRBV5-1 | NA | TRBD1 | TGCGCCAGCAGCGCCCCGGGGACAGGGTCATATGGCTACACCTTC | CASSAPGTGSYGYTF
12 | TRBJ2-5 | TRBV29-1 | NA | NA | TGCAGCGTTTCAGGGAAACAAGAGACCCAGTACTTC | CSVSGKQETQYF
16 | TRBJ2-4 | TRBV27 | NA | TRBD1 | TGTGCCAGCAGTCCCAGGACAGGGCTGGCCAAAAACATTCAGTACTTC | CASSPRTGLAKNIQYF
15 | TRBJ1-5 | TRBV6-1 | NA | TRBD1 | TGTGCCAGCAGGTTGGGACAGGGGGCTGATCAGCCCCAGCATTTT | CASRLGQGADQPQHF
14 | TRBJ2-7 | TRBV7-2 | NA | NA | TGTGCCAGCAGCCTACGAGCTGGGGCCCTCGAGCAGTACTTC | CASSLRAGALEQYF
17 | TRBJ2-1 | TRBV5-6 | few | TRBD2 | TGTGCCAGCAGCTTTCGGACCTCTAGCGGGGGGCACAATGAGCAGTTCTTC | CASSFRTSSGGHNEQFF
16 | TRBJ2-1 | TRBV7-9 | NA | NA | TGTGCCAGCAGCTCCTCGAAAAGGGATACCCTCAATGAGCAGTTCTTC | CASSSSKRDTLNEQFF
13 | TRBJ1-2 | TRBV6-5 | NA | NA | TGTGCCAGCCGGGTCGGAACCAACTATGGCTACACCTTC | CASRVGTNYGYTF
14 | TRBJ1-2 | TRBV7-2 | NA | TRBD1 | TGTGCCAGCAGCCCTGGACAGGGGGCGCATGGCTACACCTTC | CASSPGQGAHGYTF
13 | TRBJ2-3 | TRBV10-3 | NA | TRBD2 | TGTGCCATCAGTGAGTCCGGGGGGGGTACGCAGTATTTT | CAISESGGGTQYF
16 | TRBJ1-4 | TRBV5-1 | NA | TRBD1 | TGCGCCAGCAGGCAGGGACAGACCTCAACTAATGAAAAACTGTTTTTT | CASRQGQTSTNEKLFF
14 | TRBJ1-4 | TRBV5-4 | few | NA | TGTGCCAGCAGCTTGGAGGGTAGGAGTGAAAAACTGTTTTTT | CASSLEGRSEKLFF
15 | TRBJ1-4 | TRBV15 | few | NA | TGTGCCACCAGCCGATCAGTTGCAACTAATGAAAAACTGTTTTTT | CATSRSVATNEKLFF
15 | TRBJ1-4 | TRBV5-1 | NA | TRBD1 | TGCGCCAGCAGCTTTCAGGGGGCAGCTAATGAAAAACTGTTTTTT | CASSFQGAANEKLFF
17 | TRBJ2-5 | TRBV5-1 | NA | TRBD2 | TGCGCCAGCAGCTCGTCCTCCACCGGGACTACCTCCAGGACCCAGTACTTC | CASSSSSTGTTSRTQYF